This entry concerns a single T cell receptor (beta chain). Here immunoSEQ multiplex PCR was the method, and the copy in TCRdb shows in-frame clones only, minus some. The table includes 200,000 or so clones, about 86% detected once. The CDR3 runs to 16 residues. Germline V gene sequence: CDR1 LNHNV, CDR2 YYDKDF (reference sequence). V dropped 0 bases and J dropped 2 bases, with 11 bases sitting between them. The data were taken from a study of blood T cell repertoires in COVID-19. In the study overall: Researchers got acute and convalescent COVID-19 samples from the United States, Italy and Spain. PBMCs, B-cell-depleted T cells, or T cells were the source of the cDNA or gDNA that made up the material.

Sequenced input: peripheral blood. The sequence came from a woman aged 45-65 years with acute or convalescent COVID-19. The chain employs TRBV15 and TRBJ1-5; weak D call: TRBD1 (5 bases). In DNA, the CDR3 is TGTGCCACCAGCAGAGAAATCGTACAGGGCAATCAGCCCCAGCATTTT. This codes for CATSREIVQGNQPQHF.